The rows below give T cell receptor beta chains drawn from one sample of a study of T-cell reconstitution after alpha-beta-depleted transplantation in children. TCRdb re-called the PCR reads through MiXCR, storing one row per CDR3 protein. Of some 290,000 distinct CDR3 sequences in the sample, roughly 9.5% are singletons; the top ten hold 10%. The material was PBMCs from the stem cell graft donor, obtained from the stem cell graft. All receptors derive from a human donor who donated a stem cell graft to a child with SCID. CDR3s include the opening cysteine and the closing phenylalanine or tryptophan. A D gene is named only where the DNA matches it firmly. A row's size may be missing; if present it is once, few, many or a size class.

J | D | V | size | DNA | CDR3
TRBJ1-2 | NA | TRBV7-9 | NA | TGTGCCAGCAGCTTAGCGGTAGGCGGAGGGTACCGCTACACCTTC | CASSLAVGGGYRYTF
TRBJ2-5 | NA | TRBV2 | NA | TGTGCCAGCAGGGAGGACGCACAAGAGACCCAGTACTTC | CASREDAQETQYF
TRBJ2-2 | NA | TRBV18 | many | TGTGCCAGCTCACCATTGTCCAAGCTCACCGGGGAGCTGTTTTTT | CASSPLSKLTGELFF
TRBJ2-6 | TRBD1 | TRBV27 | many | TGTGCCAGCAGTTTCCGACAGGGGCTCTCTGGGGCCAACGTCCTGACTTTC | CASSFRQGLSGANVLTF
TRBJ1-1 | TRBD1 | TRBV12-3/TRBV12-4 | few | TGTGCCAGCAGAGGGACAGGGGGCAGCACTGAAGCTTTCTTT | CASRGTGGSTEAFF
TRBJ2-5 | TRBD2 | TRBV13 | many | TGTGCCAGCAGCTTAGCGGGGAGGGGTCAAGAGACCCAGTACTTC | CASSLAGRGQETQYF
TRBJ2-7 | TRBD2 | TRBV20-1 | few | TGCAGTGCTAGAGCCCCCGGACGGGGGGGCCGGGACGAGCAGTACTTC | CSARAPGRGGRDEQYF
TRBJ2-1 | NA | TRBV5-1 | NA | TGCGCCACCTCCGGCGGTGGGGATGTTGAGCAGTTCTTC | CATSGGGDVEQFF
TRBJ2-2 | TRBD1 | TRBV18 | NA | TGTGCCAGCTCAGGCGAGCATTTGGGGACAGCGAACACCGGGGAGCTGTTTTTT | CASSGEHLGTANTGELFF
TRBJ2-7 | NA | TRBV2 | many | TGTGCCAGCAACGAGAGGACAGCGTCCTCCTACGAGCAGTACTTC | CASNERTASSYEQYF
TRBJ2-2 | NA | TRBV12-3/TRBV12-4 | NA | TGTGCCAGCAGACGGGGGTCTCCCACCGGGGAGCTGTTTTTT | CASRRGSPTGELFF
TRBJ1-1 | NA | TRBV12-3/TRBV12-4 | many | TGTGCCAGCAGTTGGAGTTCGGGTACTGAAGCTTTCTTT | CASSWSSGTEAFF
TRBJ2-7 | NA | TRBV5-1 | many | TGCGCCAGCAGCTTGGACGGTGTTGGGAACGAGCAGTACTTC | CASSLDGVGNEQYF
TRBJ1-1 | NA | TRBV4-1 | few | TGCGCCAGCAGCCAAGAGGGGGGTTGGACTGAAGCTTTCTTT | CASSQEGGWTEAFF
TRBJ1-1 | NA | TRBV7-2 | few | TGTGCCAGCAGCTTAAGGTCAGGGGACGAAGCTTTCTTT | CASSLRSGDEAFF
TRBJ1-5 | NA | TRBV20-1 | NA | TGCAGTGCTAGGGTCGGCGGGGACAATCAGCCCCAGCATTTT | CSARVGGDNQPQHF
TRBJ2-1 | TRBD2 | TRBV5-1 | NA | TGCGCCAGCAGCACCGAGGGGAGGGTCTCCTACAATGAGCAGTTCTTC | CASSTEGRVSYNEQFF
TRBJ2-5 | NA | TRBV7-8 | few | TGTGCCAGCAGCCCGGCTCGTGGGGGGCTGGTAAAGACCCAGTACTTC | CASSPARGGLVKTQYF
TRBJ2-3 | NA | TRBV27 | few | TGTGCCAGCAGCGGACAGATCCCTCGCACAGATACGCAGTATTTT | CASSGQIPRTDTQYF
TRBJ2-4 | NA | TRBV20-1 | NA | TGCAGTGCCCTCGAACGGACGGGGTATGGCGCCAAAAACATTCAGTACTTC | CSALERTGYGAKNIQYF
TRBJ2-1 | NA | TRBV7-8 | many | TGTGCCAGCAGCTTCCCACTTATAGGATACAATGAGCAGTTCTTC | CASSFPLIGYNEQFF
TRBJ2-1 | NA | TRBV7-8 | NA | TGTGCCAGCAGCTCCCCTTCGAGTGGTAATGAGCAGTTCTTC | CASSSPSSGNEQFF
TRBJ2-5 | NA | TRBV3-1 | few | TGTGCCAGCAGCCGAAGAACCCCCCAGAGAGGGGGAGAGACCCAGTACTTC | CASSRRTPQRGGETQYF
TRBJ2-2 | NA | TRBV5-1 | once | TGCGCCAGCAGCTTGGGAGGACAGTCCGGGGAGCTGTTTTTT | CASSLGGQSGELFF
TRBJ1-2 | TRBD1 | TRBV12-3/TRBV12-4 | many | TGTGCCAGCAGTTTGAGACAGGGGGGATATGGCTACACCTTC | CASSLRQGGYGYTF
TRBJ2-7 | NA | TRBV4-1 | NA | TGCGCCAGCAGCCAAGATCGGGGCCAGCCCTACGAGCAGTACTTC | CASSQDRGQPYEQYF
TRBJ2-7 | TRBD2 | TRBV7-8 | NA | TGTGCCAGCGGCGGGGGACCCTACGAGCAGTACTTC | CASGGGPYEQYF
TRBJ2-1 | NA | TRBV7-6 | few | TGTGCCAGCAGCTTGGTACTAGAGGTCGGCGATGAGCAGTTCTTC | CASSLVLEVGDEQFF
TRBJ1-1 | NA | TRBV5-1 | many | TGCGCCAGCAGCTTGGAGGGGGTAGGCACTGAAGCTTTCTTT | CASSLEGVGTEAFF
TRBJ2-7 | NA | TRBV7-2 | NA | TGTGCCAGCAGCTTAATCAGGGCAGCTGTCGAGCAGTACTTC | CASSLIRAAVEQYF
TRBJ2-7 | TRBD1 | TRBV7-6 | few | TGTGCCAGCAGCATAGGGGACAGTTACTACGAGCAGTACTTC | CASSIGDSYYEQYF
TRBJ2-1 | NA | TRBV6-1 | many | TGTGCCAGCAGTGAGCGGGCCCCGCACAATGAGCAGTTCTTC | CASSERAPHNEQFF
TRBJ2-3 | TRBD2 | TRBV10-3 | many | TGTGCCATCAGTGAACTCGCGGGGGGGCTAGATACGCAGTATTTT | CAISELAGGLDTQYF
TRBJ1-6 | NA | TRBV12-3/TRBV12-4 | few | TGTGCCAGTAGGGTGGGGGGTTCACCCCTCCACTTT | CASRVGGSPLHF
TRBJ2-1 | TRBD2 | TRBV14 | NA | TGTGCCAGCAGCCTGGAGCGGGGCTCCTACAATGAGCAGTTCTTC | CASSLERGSYNEQFF
TRBJ2-3 | NA | TRBV6-4 | many | TGTGCCAGCAGTTCAACGCCAGGCACAGATACGCAGTATTTT | CASSSTPGTDTQYF
TRBJ2-5 | NA | TRBV12-3/TRBV12-4 | many | TGTGCCAGCAGTTTTGGCATCCAAGAGACCCAGTACTTC | CASSFGIQETQYF
TRBJ2-1 | TRBD2 | TRBV12-3/TRBV12-4 | many | TGTGCCAGCAAAATTTACGGGGGGGCCAGTGAGCAGTTCTTC | CASKIYGGASEQFF
TRBJ2-1 | TRBD1 | TRBV12-3/TRBV12-4 | many | TGTGCCAGCAGTTTAGTACAGGGGGCTGGGGACAATGAGCAGTTCTTC | CASSLVQGAGDNEQFF
TRBJ1-2 | TRBD1 | TRBV29-1 | few | TGCAGCGCCCCAGGGGGCGAAGACTATGGCTACACCTTC | CSAPGGEDYGYTF
TRBJ2-2 | NA | TRBV5-1 | few | TGCGCCAGCAGCTTGGAAGCGACGAACACCGGGGAGCTGTTTTTT | CASSLEATNTGELFF
TRBJ2-6 | TRBD2 | TRBV12-3/TRBV12-4 | NA | TGTGCCAGCAGTAGCGGGAACTCTGGGGCCAACGTCCTGACTTTC | CASSSGNSGANVLTF
TRBJ2-3 | NA | TRBV7-9 | NA | TGTGCCAGCAGCTCTCAGTTAGATACGCAGTATTTT | CASSSQLDTQYF
TRBJ2-5 | NA | TRBV27 | NA | TGTGCCAGCAGTTTTACCGACAGAGAGGAGACCCAGTACTTC | CASSFTDREETQYF
TRBJ1-1 | NA | TRBV3-1 | many | TGTGCCAGCAGCCAAGATCGGGGGGACACTGAAGCTTTCTTT | CASSQDRGDTEAFF
TRBJ2-7 | NA | TRBV20-1 | few | TGCAGTGCTAGTATCGTGGGGACACCCTACGAGCAGTACTTC | CSASIVGTPYEQYF
TRBJ2-3 | TRBD1 | TRBV20-1 | few | TGCAGTGCAGGGGACAGGGGGCAAACAGATACGCAGTATTTT | CSAGDRGQTDTQYF
TRBJ2-3 | NA | TRBV9 | many | TGTGCCAGCAGCGTATGGAGGGCAGATACGCAGTATTTT | CASSVWRADTQYF
TRBJ1-1 | NA | TRBV12-3/TRBV12-4 | many | TGTGCCAGCAGCCATCGGGGACCGGTTGAAGCTTTCTTT | CASSHRGPVEAFF
TRBJ1-1 | NA | TRBV20-1 | NA | TGCAGTGCTAGAGATCTGACCTGGGGAGCTTTCTTT | CSARDLTWGAFF
TRBJ2-3 | NA | TRBV9 | NA | TGTGCCAGCAGCCCAGGCGGTGGCGATACGCAGTATTTT | CASSPGGGDTQYF
TRBJ2-7 | TRBD2 | TRBV28 | NA | TGTGCCAGCAGTTTATCTTTCGGGACTAGCGCCTACGAGCAGTACTTC | CASSLSFGTSAYEQYF
TRBJ1-1 | NA | TRBV7-2 | many | TGTGCCAGCACCATTGGGGTCGGTGAAGCTTTCTTT | CASTIGVGEAFF
TRBJ2-5 | NA | TRBV18 | NA | TGTGCCAGCTCACCACCGGCCAGACGAGAGACCCAGTACTTC | CASSPPARRETQYF
TRBJ1-2 | NA | TRBV12-3/TRBV12-4 | NA | TGTGCCAGCACCAGGGAGTACCTATATGGCTACACCTTC | CASTREYLYGYTF
TRBJ2-1 | NA | TRBV29-1 | NA | TGCAGCGCCACTGGGGGTACCTACAATGAGCAGTTCTTC | CSATGGTYNEQFF